This T cell receptor (beta chain) was sequenced during a study of blood T cells in healthy people across ages. Germline V gene sequence: CDR1 LGHDT, CDR2 YNNKEL (reference sequence). CDR3 length: 14 residues. Trimming stripped 2 bases from V and 1 base from J, with 7 bases between. This clonotype was seen a handful of times. It was with a sample-barcoded 5' primer and a J-beta primer mix that a second PCR of about 7 to 12 cycles was run. TCRdb recomputed calls from the 5' RACE reads with MiXCR, one row per CDR3 protein. The sample holds roughly 800,000 distinct CDR3 sequences, about a quarter seen once. The sample was also reused in another study, on T cells of mothers and their children.

The V and J genes are TRBV3-1 and TRBJ2-3; D not certain. The sample was blood. The TCR originated in a boy between 5 and 17 years old in good health. CDR3: CASSQRVGTDTQYF. The CDR3 DNA reads TGTGCCAGCAGCCAAAGGGTAGGCACAGATACGCAGTATTTT.